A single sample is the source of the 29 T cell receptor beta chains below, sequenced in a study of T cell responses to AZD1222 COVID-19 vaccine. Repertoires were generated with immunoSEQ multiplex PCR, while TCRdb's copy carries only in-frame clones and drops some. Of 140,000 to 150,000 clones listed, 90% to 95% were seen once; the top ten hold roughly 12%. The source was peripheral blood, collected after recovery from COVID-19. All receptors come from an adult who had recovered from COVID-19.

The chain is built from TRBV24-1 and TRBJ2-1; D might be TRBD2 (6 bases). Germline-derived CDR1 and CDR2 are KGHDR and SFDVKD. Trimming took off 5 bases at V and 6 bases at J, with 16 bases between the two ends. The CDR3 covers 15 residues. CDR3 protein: CATSAAEEGSNEQFF. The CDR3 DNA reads TGTGCCACCAGTGCGGCGGAGGAGGGGTCCAATGAGCAGTTCTTC.

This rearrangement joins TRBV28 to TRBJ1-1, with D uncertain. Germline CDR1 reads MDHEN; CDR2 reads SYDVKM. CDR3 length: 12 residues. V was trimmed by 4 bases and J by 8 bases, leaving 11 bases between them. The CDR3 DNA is TGTGCCAGCAGTTCCTGGACTCCAGAAGCTTTCTTT. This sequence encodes CASSSWTPEAFF.

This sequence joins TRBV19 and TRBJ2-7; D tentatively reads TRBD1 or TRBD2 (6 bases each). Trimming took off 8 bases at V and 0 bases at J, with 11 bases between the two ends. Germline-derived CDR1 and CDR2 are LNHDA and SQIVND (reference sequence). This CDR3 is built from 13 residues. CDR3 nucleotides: TGTGCCAGTTCCACGGGGGCCTCCTACGAGCAGTACTTC. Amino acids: CASSTGASYEQYF.

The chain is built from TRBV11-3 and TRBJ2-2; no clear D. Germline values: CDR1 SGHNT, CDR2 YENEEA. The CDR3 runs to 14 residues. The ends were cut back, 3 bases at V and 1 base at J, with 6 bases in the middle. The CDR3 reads CASSFAGNTGELFF. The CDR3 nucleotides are TGTGCCAGCAGCTTCGCAGGGAACACCGGGGAGCTGTTTTTT.

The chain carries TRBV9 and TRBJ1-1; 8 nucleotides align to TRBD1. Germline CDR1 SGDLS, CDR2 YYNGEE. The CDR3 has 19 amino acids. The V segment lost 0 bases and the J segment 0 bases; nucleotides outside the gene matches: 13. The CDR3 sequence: CASSVADRGLIRMNTEAFF. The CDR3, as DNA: TGTGCCAGCAGCGTAGCCGACAGGGGTTTGATAAGGATGAACACTGAAGCTTTCTTT.

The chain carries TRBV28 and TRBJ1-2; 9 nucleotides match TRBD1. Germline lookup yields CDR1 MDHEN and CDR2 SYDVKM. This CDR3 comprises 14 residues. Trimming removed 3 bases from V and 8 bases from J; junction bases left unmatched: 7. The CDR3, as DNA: TGTGCCAGCAGTTTGGGGGACAGGGATAGAGGCTACACCTTC. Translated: CASSLGDRDRGYTF.

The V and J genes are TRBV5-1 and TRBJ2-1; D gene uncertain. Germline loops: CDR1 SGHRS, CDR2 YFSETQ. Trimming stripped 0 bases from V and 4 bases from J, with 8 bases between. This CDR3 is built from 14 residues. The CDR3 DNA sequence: TGCGCCAGCAGCTTGGAGGCGGCTTACAATGAGCAGTTCTTC. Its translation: CASSLEAAYNEQFF.

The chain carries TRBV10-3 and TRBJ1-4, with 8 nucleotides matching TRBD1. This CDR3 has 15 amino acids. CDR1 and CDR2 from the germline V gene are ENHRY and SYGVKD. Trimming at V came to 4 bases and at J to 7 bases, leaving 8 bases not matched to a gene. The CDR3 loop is CAISGGQGGGEKLFF. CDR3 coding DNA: TGTGCCATCAGTGGCGGACAGGGCGGGGGTGAAAAACTGTTTTTT.

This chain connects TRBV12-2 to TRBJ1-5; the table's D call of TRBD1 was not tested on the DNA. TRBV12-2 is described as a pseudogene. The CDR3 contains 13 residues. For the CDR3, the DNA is TGTGCAAGTCGCGCACAGGGGAATCAGCCCCAGCATTTT. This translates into CASRAQGNQPQHF.

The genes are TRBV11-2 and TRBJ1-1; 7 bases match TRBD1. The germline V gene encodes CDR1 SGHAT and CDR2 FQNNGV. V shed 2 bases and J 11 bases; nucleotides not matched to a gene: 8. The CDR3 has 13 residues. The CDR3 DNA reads TGTGCCAGCAGCTTAAGTCCCGACAGGGACGCTTTCTTT. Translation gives CASSLSPDRDAFF. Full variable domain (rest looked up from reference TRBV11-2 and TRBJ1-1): EAGVAQSPRYKIIEKRQSVAFWCNPISGHATLYWYQQILGQGPKLLIQFQNNGVVDDSQLPKDRFSAERLKGVDSTLKIQPAKLEDSAVYLCASSLSPDRDAFFGQGTRLTVV.

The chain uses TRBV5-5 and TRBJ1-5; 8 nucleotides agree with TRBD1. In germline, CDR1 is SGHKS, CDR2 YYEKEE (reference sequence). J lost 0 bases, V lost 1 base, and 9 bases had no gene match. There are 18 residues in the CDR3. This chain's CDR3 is CASSLPSDREYSNQPQHF. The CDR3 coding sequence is TGTGCCAGCAGCTTGCCCTCGGACAGGGAGTATAGCAATCAGCCCCAGCATTTT.

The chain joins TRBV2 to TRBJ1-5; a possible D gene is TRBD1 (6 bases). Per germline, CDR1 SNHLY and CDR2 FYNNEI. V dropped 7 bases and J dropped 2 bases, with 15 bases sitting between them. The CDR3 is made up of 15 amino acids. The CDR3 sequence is CASKDRSMGNQPQHF. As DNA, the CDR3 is TGTGCCAGCAAAGACAGGAGTATGGGCAATCAGCCCCAGCATTTT.

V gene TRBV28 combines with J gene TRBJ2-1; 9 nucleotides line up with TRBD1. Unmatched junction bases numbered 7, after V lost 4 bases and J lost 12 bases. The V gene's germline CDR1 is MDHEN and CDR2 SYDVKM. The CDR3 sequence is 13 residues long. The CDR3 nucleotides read TGTGCCAGCAGTTCGGGACAGGGAGAAAGGCAGTTCTTC. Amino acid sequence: CASSSGQGERQFF.

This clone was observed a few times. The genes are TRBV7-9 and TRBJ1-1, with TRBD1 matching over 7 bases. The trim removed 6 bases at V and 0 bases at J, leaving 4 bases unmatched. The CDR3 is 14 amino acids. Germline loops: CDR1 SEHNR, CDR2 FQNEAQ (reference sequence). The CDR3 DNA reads TGTGCCAGCAGGGGGGACAGCCTGAACACTGAAGCTTTCTTT. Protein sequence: CASRGDSLNTEAFF.

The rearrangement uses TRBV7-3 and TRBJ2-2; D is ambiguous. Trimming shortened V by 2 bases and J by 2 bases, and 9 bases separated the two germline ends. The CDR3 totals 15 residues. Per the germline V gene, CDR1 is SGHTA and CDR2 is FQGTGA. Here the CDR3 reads CASSLYGTNTGELFF. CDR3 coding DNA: TGTGCCAGCAGCTTATACGGCACAAACACCGGGGAGCTGTTTTTT.

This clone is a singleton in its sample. CDR3 nucleotides: TGTGCCAGCTCAAGCTCCTACGAGCAGTACTTC. Protein product: CASSSSYEQYF. The V call is TRBV18, the J call TRBJ2-7; D is unclear. The V gene's germline CDR1 is KGHSH and CDR2 LQKENI. The CDR3 extends over 11 amino acids. Trimming removed 5 bases at V and 0 bases at J, with 2 bases between.

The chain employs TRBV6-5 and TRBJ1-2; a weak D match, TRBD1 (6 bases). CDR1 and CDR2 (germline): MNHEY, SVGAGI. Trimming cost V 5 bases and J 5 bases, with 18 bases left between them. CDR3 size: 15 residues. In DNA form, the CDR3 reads TGTGCCAGCAGTCTCGGGACAACTCGGGGATATGGCTACACCTTC. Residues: CASSLGTTRGYGYTF.

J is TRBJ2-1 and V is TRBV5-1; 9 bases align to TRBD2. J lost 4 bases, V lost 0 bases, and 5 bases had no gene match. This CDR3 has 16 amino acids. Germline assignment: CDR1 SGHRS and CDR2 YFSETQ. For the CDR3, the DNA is TGCGCCAGCAGCTTGGGAGGGCTAGCGGGGTACAATGAGCAGTTCTTC. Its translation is CASSLGGLAGYNEQFF.

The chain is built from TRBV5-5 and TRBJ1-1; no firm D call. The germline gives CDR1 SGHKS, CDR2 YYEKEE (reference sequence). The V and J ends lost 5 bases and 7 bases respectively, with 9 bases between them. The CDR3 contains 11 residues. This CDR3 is CASRINVEAFF. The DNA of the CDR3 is TGTGCCAGCAGGATAAACGTTGAAGCTTTCTTT. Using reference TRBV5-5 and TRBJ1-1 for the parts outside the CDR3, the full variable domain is DAGVTQSPTHLIKTRGQQVTLRCSPISGHKSVSWYQQVLGQGPQFIFQYYEKEERGRGNFPDRFSARQFPNYSSELNVNALLLGDSALYLCASRINVEAFFGQGTRLTVV.

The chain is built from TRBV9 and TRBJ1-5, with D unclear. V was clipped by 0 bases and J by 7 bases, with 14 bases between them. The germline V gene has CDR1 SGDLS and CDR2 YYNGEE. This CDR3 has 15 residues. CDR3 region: CASSVAGGLEQPQHF. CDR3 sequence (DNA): TGTGCCAGCAGCGTAGCCGGAGGGTTAGAACAGCCCCAGCATTTT.

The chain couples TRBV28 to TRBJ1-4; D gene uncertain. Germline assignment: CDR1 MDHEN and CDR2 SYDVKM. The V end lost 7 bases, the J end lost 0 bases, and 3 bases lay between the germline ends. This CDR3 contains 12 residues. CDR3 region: CASKATNEKLFF. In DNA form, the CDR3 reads TGTGCCAGCAAAGCAACTAATGAAAAACTGTTTTTT.

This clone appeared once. The DNA of the CDR3 is TGTGCCAGCAGCTTGGCCTCTAGCGGTTTCACCTACGAGCAGTACTTC. Translated: CASSLASSGFTYEQYF. This chain links TRBV5-4 with TRBJ2-7; 7 bases agree with TRBD2. The CDR3 consists of 16 residues. Germline V lookup: CDR1 SGHNT, CDR2 YYREEE (reference sequence). J was trimmed by 2 bases and V by 0 bases; bases with no gene match: 8.

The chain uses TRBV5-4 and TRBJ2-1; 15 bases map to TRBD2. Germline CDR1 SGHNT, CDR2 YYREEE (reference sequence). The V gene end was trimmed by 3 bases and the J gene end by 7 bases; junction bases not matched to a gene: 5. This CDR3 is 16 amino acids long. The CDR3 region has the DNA TGTGCCAGCAGCTCTGGACTAGCGGGAGGGCGGAATGAGCAGTTCTTC. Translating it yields CASSSGLAGGRNEQFF.

CDR3 amino acids: CTSSQDQVAYRHYEQYF. CDR3 coding DNA: TGCACCAGCAGCCAAGATCAAGTTGCCTATAGACACTACGAGCAGTACTTC. The chain links TRBV1 to TRBJ2-7; the table's D gene call, TRBD1, was not cross checked with the DNA. TRBV1 is assigned pseudogene status. This CDR3 contains 17 residues.

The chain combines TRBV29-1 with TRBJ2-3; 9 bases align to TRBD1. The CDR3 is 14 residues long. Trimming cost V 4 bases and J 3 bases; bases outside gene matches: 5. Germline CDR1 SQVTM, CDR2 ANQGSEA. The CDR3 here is CSVVDRGRTDTQYF. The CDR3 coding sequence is TGCAGCGTTGTAGACAGGGGGAGAACAGATACGCAGTATTTT.

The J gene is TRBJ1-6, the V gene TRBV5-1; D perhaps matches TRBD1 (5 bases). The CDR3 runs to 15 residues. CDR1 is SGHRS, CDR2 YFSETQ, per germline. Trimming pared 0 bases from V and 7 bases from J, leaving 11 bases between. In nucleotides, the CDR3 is TGCGCCAGCAGCTTGGTGGGCAGGGCCAATTCACCCCTCCACTTT. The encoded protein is CASSLVGRANSPLHF.

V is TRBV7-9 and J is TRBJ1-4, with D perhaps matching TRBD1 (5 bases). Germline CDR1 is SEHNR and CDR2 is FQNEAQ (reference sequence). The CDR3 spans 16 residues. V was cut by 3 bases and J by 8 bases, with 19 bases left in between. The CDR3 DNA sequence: TGTGCCAGCAGCTTTAACACCGGGACCCTGGGGGAAAAACTGTTTTTT. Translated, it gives CASSFNTGTLGEKLFF.

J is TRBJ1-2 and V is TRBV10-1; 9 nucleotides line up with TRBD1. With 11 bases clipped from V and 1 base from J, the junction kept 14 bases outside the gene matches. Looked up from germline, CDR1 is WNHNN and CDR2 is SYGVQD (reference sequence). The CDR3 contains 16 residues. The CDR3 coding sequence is TGCGCCTGCTACCGGGACAGGGATTCCCTTAACTATGGCTACACCTTC. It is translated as CACYRDRDSLNYGYTF.

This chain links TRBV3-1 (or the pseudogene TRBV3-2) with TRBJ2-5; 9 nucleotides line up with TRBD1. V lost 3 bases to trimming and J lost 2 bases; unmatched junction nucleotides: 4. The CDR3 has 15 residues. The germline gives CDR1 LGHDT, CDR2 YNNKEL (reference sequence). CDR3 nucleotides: TGTGCCAGCAGCCAGTACAGGGGGCCTCAAGAGACCCAGTACTTC. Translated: CASSQYRGPQETQYF.